These T cell receptor beta chains were read from a single sample in a study of cytomegalovirus exposure and HLA in healthy donors. The method was immunoSEQ multiplex PCR; TCRdb's version includes in-frame clones alone and lacks a portion of them. The sample gives about 140,000 clones, around 80% of which show up once; approximately 1.8% is in the top ten. Source material: PBMCs. The source is a female donor in good health and CMV-seropositive. Each CDR3 is given with its conserved first and last residue. Fields, in order: clone size, J gene, V gene, D gene, CDR3 DNA, CDR3 protein. A D gene is named only where the DNA matches it firmly. Where a row states a size, it is once, few, many or the class of an expanded clone; other rows omit it.

. TRBJ2-1 TRBV11-1 TRBD1 TGTGCCAGCAGTATATACAGGGGTCGAACAGGGGCCGATGAGCAGTTCTTC CASSIYRGRTGADEQFF
. TRBJ1-2 TRBV5-1 . TGCGCCAGCAGGACAGCTAACTATGGCTACACCTTC CASRTANYGYTF
few TRBJ1-1 TRBV6-1 . TGTGCCAGCTGCAGGGATGGGGTCACTGAAGCTTTCTTT CASCRDGVTEAFF
. TRBJ2-5 TRBV5-1 . TGCGCCAGCAGCTTGGAGGGGTCCGGGGAGACCCAGTACTTC CASSLEGSGETQYF
. TRBJ2-7 TRBV18 . TGTGCCAGCTCAACGGACAGGGAGGGTTGGCGGGACTTC CASSTDREGWRDF
. TRBJ1-2 TRBV7-9 . TGTGCCAGCAGCTTAGATTGGGCCCCCTCCATTACGGGCTACACCTTC CASSLDWAPSITGYTF
. TRBJ2-7 TRBV5-6 TRBD1 TGTGCCAGCAGCCAACAGAACAGGGGAACCTACGAGCAGTACTTC CASSQQNRGTYEQYF
. TRBJ1-5 TRBV6-6 . TGTGCCAGCAGCCACGGGGGGGCGAGTCAGCCCCAGCATTTT CASSHGGASQPQHF
. TRBJ2-3 TRBV5-1 . TGCGCCAGCAGCTTTTTAGGTCTCGGGTCTAGCACAGATACGCAGTATTTT CASSFLGLGSSTDTQYF
. TRBJ1-6 TRBV27 . TGTGCCAGCAGTTTATCTCGAAGGGGCTCCCATTCACCCCTCCACTTT CASSLSRRGSHSPLHF
. TRBJ2-2 TRBV2 . TGTGCCAGCAGCGGGAACACCGGGGAGCTGTTTTTT CASSGNTGELFF
. TRBJ2-7 TRBV7-9 . TGTGCCAGCAGCTTAGATGAGATCCCCTACGAGCAGTACTTC CASSLDEIPYEQYF
. TRBJ1-1 TRBV6-5 TRBD1 TGTGCCGTTAAATGGGGACAGATGAACACTGAAGCTTTCTTT CAVKWGQMNTEAFF
. TRBJ2-2 TRBV6-5 TRBD2 TGTGCCAGCAGTTGGCCTAGCGGGTGGAACACCGGGGAGCTGTTTTTT CASSWPSGWNTGELFF
few TRBJ1-2 TRBV5-1 TRBD1 TGCGCCAGCAGCTTGGCGACAGGGGGTGACTATGGCTACACCTTC CASSLATGGDYGYTF
. TRBJ1-1 TRBV7-9 . TGTTCCAGCAGCCCAGGGAGGGCTGAAGCTTTCTTT CSSSPGRAEAFF
. TRBJ2-1 TRBV18 . TGTGCCAGCTCACCATACCATACCACAGGGAGCTCCTACAATGAGCAGTTCTTC CASSPYHTTGSSYNEQFF